The 28 T cell receptor beta chains presented below share a single source sample, sequenced in a study of blood T cell repertoires in COVID-19. Sequencing used immunoSEQ multiplex PCR; TCRdb keeps in-frame clones, though not all of them. The sample consists of about 180,000 clones, more than 85% of them appearing once. The sample consisted of peripheral blood. Every receptor here comes from a man between 50 and 59 years old with acute or convalescent COVID-19.

This clone was counted a single time. The V gene is TRBV27, the J gene TRBJ2-7, with D tentatively TRBD1 (6 bases). From germline, CDR1 is MNHEY and CDR2 SMNVEV (reference sequence). V lost 0 bases and J 1 base, leaving 22 bases between the germline ends. The CDR3 has 19 residues. CDR3 DNA: TGTGCCAGCAGTTTATCCGCCCCGGTCTACAGGGCCTTATCCTACGAGCAGTACTTC. Residues: CASSLSAPVYRALSYEQYF.

The chain combines TRBV9 with TRBJ2-5, with D perhaps matching TRBD2 (5 bases). Germline assignment: CDR1 SGDLS and CDR2 YYNGEE. V lost 2 bases, J lost 2 bases, and 19 bases lay in between. CDR3 size: 17 residues. The CDR3 spells CASSVSGHLPGQETQYF. DNA of the CDR3: TGTGCCAGCAGCGTGTCAGGCCACCTGCCGGGACAAGAGACCCAGTACTTC.

The V and J genes are TRBV20-1 and TRBJ2-5, with TRBD2 identical over 10 bases. CDR3 length: 17 amino acids. The ends lost 3 bases at V and 6 bases at J; junction bases unmatched: 16. From germline, CDR1 is DFQATT and CDR2 SNEGSKA (reference sequence). The chain's CDR3 is CSASYFNGLAVTKTQYF. Here the CDR3 DNA reads TGCAGTGCTAGTTACTTTAATGGACTAGCGGTCACGAAGACCCAGTACTTC.

The chain is built from TRBV6-6 and TRBJ1-6; tentatively, D is TRBD1 (5 bases). This CDR3 is built from 17 residues. V lost 5 bases and J lost 0, with 14 bases in between. CDR1 MNHNY and CDR2 SVGAGI come from the germline V gene (reference sequence). The CDR3 sequence is CASSQRGGRSYNSPLHF. The CDR3 nucleotides read TGTGCCAGCAGTCAGCGGGGGGGTCGCTCCTATAATTCACCCCTCCACTTT.

The V gene is TRBV19, the J gene TRBJ2-1; 10 bases align to TRBD1. The CDR3 contains 15 residues. CDR1 and CDR2 (germline): LNHDA, SQIVND (reference sequence). V shed 3 bases, J shed 7 bases, and the junction held 6 bases outside the gene matches. The CDR3 DNA reads as TGTGCCAGTAGTATTCGGACAGGGGGAACGAATGAGCAGTTCTTC. This sequence encodes CASSIRTGGTNEQFF. Filled out from reference TRBV19 and TRBJ2-1, the complete variable domain reads DGGITQSPKYLFRKEGQNVTLSCEQNLNHDAMYWYRQDPGQGLRLIYYSQIVNDFQKGDIAEGYSVSREKKESFPLTVTSAQKNPTAFYLCASSIRTGGTNEQFFGPGTRLTVL.

The genes are TRBV4-2 and TRBJ2-3, with TRBD1 identical over 9 bases. Looked up from germline, CDR1 is LGHNA and CDR2 is YNFKEQ. The CDR3 totals 17 residues. The V gene end was trimmed by 3 bases and the J gene end by 5 bases; junction bases not matched to a gene: 12. This CDR3 reads CASSQVNRGPEGDTQYF. CDR3 coding DNA: TGTGCCAGCAGCCAGGTGAACAGGGGGCCTGAGGGAGATACGCAGTATTTT.

V and J are TRBV3-1 (or the pseudogene TRBV3-2) and TRBJ2-1; D is unclear. V lost 1 base, J lost 5 bases, and 6 bases lay in between. Germline CDR1 and CDR2: LGHDT and YNNKEL (reference sequence). There are 13 residues in the CDR3. CDR3 sequence: CASSQGADNEQFF. The CDR3 DNA follows: TGTGCCAGCAGCCAAGGAGCCGACAATGAGCAGTTCTTC.

This clone was seen a single time. The V gene is TRBV27, the J gene TRBJ2-5; 15 positions agree with TRBD2. Germline V lookup: CDR1 MNHEY, CDR2 SMNVEV (reference sequence). Trimming at V came to 6 bases and at J to 4 bases, leaving 3 bases not matched to a gene. The CDR3 has 15 amino acids. CDR3 sequence: CASSGLAGGLETQYF. Here the CDR3 DNA reads TGTGCCAGCAGCGGACTAGCGGGAGGGCTAGAGACCCAGTACTTC.

For this clone: At one end the junction does not follow the germline gene, possibly because of a read error. The J gene is TRBJ2-5, the V gene TRBV7-7, with 11 positions matching TRBD2. Germline V gene data show CDR1 as SSHAT and CDR2 as FNYEAQ (reference sequence). This CDR3 is built from 17 residues. The CDR3 sequence is CASSLEQGASGRETQYF. The CDR3 DNA is TGTGCTAGCAGCTTAGAGCAGGGGGCTAGCGGGAGGGAGACCCAGTACTTC.

J is TRBJ1-5 and V is TRBV6-5; D uncertain. Between the trimmed V and J ends, which lost 4 bases and 0 bases, there was a span of 10 bases. Germline-derived CDR1 and CDR2 are MNHEY and SVGAGI. This CDR3 is built from 15 residues. In DNA, the CDR3 is TGTGCCAGCAGTTTAACGGACTATAGCAATCAGCCCCAGCATTTT. It is translated as CASSLTDYSNQPQHF.

Points on this clone: Other DNA sequences from this sample encode an identical CDR3 as well. V is TRBV11-2 and J is TRBJ1-2, with D possibly TRBD1 on 5 matching bases. The CDR3 is made up of 13 amino acids. The germline V gene encodes CDR1 SGHAT and CDR2 FQNNGV. Between the trimmed V and J ends, which lost 3 bases and 8 bases, there was a span of 13 bases. CDR3 sequence (DNA): TGTGCCAGCAGCTTGGATCTCACAGGAGGCTACACCTTC. Translating gives CASSLDLTGGYTF.

V gene TRBV10-3 combines with J gene TRBJ1-1, with D uncertain. From germline, CDR1 is ENHRY and CDR2 SYGVKD. Trimming removed 8 bases at V and 1 base at J, with 17 bases between. CDR3 length: 15 residues. CDR3 nucleotides: TGTGCCATCTCCCAATCCTTCGGAGGGAACACTGAAGCTTTCTTT. Residues: CAISQSFGGNTEAFF.

The chain carries TRBV11-2 and TRBJ2-3; D is unresolved. This CDR3 is built from 15 residues. Germline V gives CDR1 SGHAT, CDR2 FQNNGV. V lost 3 bases and J 2 bases, leaving 12 bases between the germline ends. CDR3 sequence reads: CASSFTRLPTDTQYF. In DNA, the CDR3 is TGTGCCAGCAGCTTCACCCGACTTCCCACAGATACGCAGTATTTT.

Details on this clone: The sample holds other DNA sequences that translate to the same CDR3. The V gene is TRBV19, the J gene TRBJ2-2; 7 bases map to TRBD1. CDR1 and CDR2 from the germline V gene are LNHDA and SQIVND (reference sequence). This CDR3 has 15 amino acids. J gave up 1 base and V 6 bases, and 5 bases lay outside the gene matches. CDR3 protein: CASRTGALNTGELFF. Written as DNA, the CDR3 is TGTGCCAGTAGAACAGGGGCCCTGAACACCGGGGAGCTGTTTTTT.

The rearrangement joins TRBV6-1 to TRBJ1-3; no clear D. The germline CDR1 and CDR2 sequences are MNHNS and SASEGT. The length of the CDR3 is 13 residues. V lost 2 bases and J 1 base, leaving 3 bases between the germline ends. CDR3 sequence reads: CASSEQSGNTIYF. The CDR3 region has the DNA TGTGCCAGCAGTGAACAATCTGGAAACACCATATATTTT.

Here the CDR3 DNA reads TGTGCCAGCAGCCAAGTTCCAGGGGGCGGCTATGGCTACACCTTC. Encoded protein: CASSQVPGGGYGYTF. V usage is TRBV3-1 (or the pseudogene TRBV3-2) and J usage is TRBJ1-2; 8 positions agree with TRBD1. The CDR3 covers 15 residues. Germline lookup yields CDR1 LGHDT and CDR2 YNNKEL (reference sequence). Trimming took 1 base from V and 4 from J; bases not matched to a gene: 5.

Only one count was recorded for this clone. The V and J genes are TRBV27 and TRBJ1-1; no firm D call. The V end was cut by 3 bases, the J end by 1 base, with 12 bases between. Germline V gives CDR1 MNHEY, CDR2 SMNVEV (reference sequence). The CDR3 sequence is 15 residues long. In DNA form, the CDR3 reads TGTGCCAGCAGTTTTGGCAGGTCCGGGAACACTGAAGCTTTCTTT. It specifies CASSFGRSGNTEAFF.

This clone appeared a few times. J is TRBJ2-2 and V is TRBV29-1; 7 bases are a match to TRBD1. V trimming: 3 bases; J trimming: 6 bases; junction bases outside the gene matches: 10. This CDR3 has 15 residues. Germline V gene lookup returns CDR1 SQVTM and CDR2 ANQGSEA. This chain's CDR3 is CSVEEGGRASGELFF. For the CDR3, the DNA is TGCAGCGTTGAGGAAGGGGGCCGGGCTTCCGGGGAGCTGTTTTTT.

V gene TRBV18 combines with J gene TRBJ2-2; D may be TRBD1 (6 bases). Trimming removed 3 bases from V and 7 bases from J, with 12 bases in between. Germline V lookup: CDR1 KGHSH, CDR2 LQKENI. CDR3 length: 14 amino acids. The CDR3 spells CASSPNQGNGELFF. The CDR3 nucleotides are TGTGCCAGCTCACCGAACCAGGGGAACGGGGAGCTGTTTTTT.

The J gene is TRBJ1-1, the V gene TRBV7-3; the match to TRBD1 covers 7 bases. V dropped 3 bases and J dropped 1; count of bases not matched to a gene: 2. CDR1 and CDR2 (germline): SGHTA, FQGTGA. CDR3 length equals 14 residues. CDR3 in DNA: TGTGCCAGCAGCTTCGGACAGGAGAACACTGAAGCTTTCTTT. Amino acids: CASSFGQENTEAFF.

The V gene is TRBV5-4, the J gene TRBJ2-2; 7 nucleotides align to TRBD1. V was pared by 0 bases and J by 2 bases, with 7 bases of the junction left unmatched. In germline, CDR1 is SGHNT, CDR2 YYREEE (reference sequence). This CDR3 is built from 17 residues. The DNA of the CDR3 is TGTGCCAGCAGCTTGGCCAGGGACAGCGACAACACCGGGGAGCTGTTTTTT. This codes for CASSLARDSDNTGELFF.

This clone occurred once. CDR3 in DNA: TGCGCCAGCAGCCAAGGATCCGATCTTCTTCTAGCGCGGTGGGAAGATACGCAGTATTTT. It is translated as CASSQGSDLLLARWEDTQYF. The chain joins TRBV4-1 to TRBJ2-3, with D perhaps matching TRBD2 (6 bases). The CDR3 spans 20 residues. V lost 1 base, J lost 5 bases, and 28 bases lay in between. Per the germline V gene, CDR1 is MGHRA and CDR2 is YSYEKL.

The V gene is TRBV7-9, the J gene TRBJ2-2; 8 nucleotides match TRBD2. After removal of 5 bases from V and 3 bases from J, the junction contained 8 bases not matched to a gene. The CDR3 is made up of 16 amino acids. CDR1 is SEHNR and CDR2 is FQNEAQ in the germline V gene (reference sequence). The CDR3 DNA is TGTGCCAGCAGCCCTACCGGGACTAGTGACACCGGGGAGCTGTTTTTT. It translates to CASSPTGTSDTGELFF.

The chain uses TRBV15 and TRBJ1-5; 8 positions match TRBD1. The CDR3 consists of 15 residues. V lost 5 bases, J lost 5 bases, and 8 bases stayed unmatched. The germline gives CDR1 LNHNV, CDR2 YYDKDF (reference sequence). The DNA for the CDR3 is TGTGCCACCAGCGCCATAGCAGGGGGCCATCAGCCCCAGCATTTT. It is translated as CATSAIAGGHQPQHF.

The CDR3 sequence is CASSVGRGAEQFF. CDR3 nucleotide sequence: TGTGCCAGCAGCGTTGGCAGGGGGGCTGAGCAGTTCTTC. The chain links TRBV9 to TRBJ2-1; maybe TRBD1 (7 bases). V lost 2 bases and J lost 9, with 12 bases in between. CDR1 and CDR2 from the germline V gene are SGDLS and YYNGEE. This CDR3 is built from 13 residues.

This clone appeared once. The gene calls are TRBV7-9 and TRBJ2-1; D might be TRBD2 (5 bases). Germline V gene data show CDR1 as SEHNR and CDR2 as FQNEAQ (reference sequence). V shed 1 base and J shed 9 bases, with 16 bases lying between them. This CDR3 has 15 amino acids. This CDR3 is CASSLDIVSGGEQFF. In DNA form, the CDR3 reads TGTGCCAGCAGCTTAGATATTGTTAGTGGAGGTGAGCAGTTCTTC.

CDR3 nucleotides: TGTGCCAGCAGCCCCCCTAGGAGGGCAGGGCAGGAGGATTCACCCCTCCACTTT. It specifies CASSPPRRAGQEDSPLHF. V usage is TRBV7-2 and J usage is TRBJ1-6; a possible D gene is TRBD1 (5 bases). The ends were cut back, 5 bases at V and 8 bases at J, with 25 bases in the middle. The length of the CDR3 is 18 residues. Germline V gene sequence: CDR1 SGHTA, CDR2 FQGNSA.

The chain employs TRBV28 and TRBJ2-1, with D perhaps matching TRBD2 (6 bases). CDR1 and CDR2 from the germline V gene are MDHEN and SYDVKM. The V and J ends lost 7 bases and 0 bases respectively, with 10 bases between them. This CDR3 has 14 residues. The CDR3 DNA reads as TGTGCCAGCAAGGGACTTCCCTCCTACAATGAGCAGTTCTTC. Protein: CASKGLPSYNEQFF. Full variable domain (remainder filled in from reference TRBV28 and TRBJ2-1): DVKVTQSSRYLVKRTGEKVFLECVQDMDHENMFWYRQDPGLGLRLIYFSYDVKMKEKGDIPEGYSVSREKKERFSLILESASTNQTSMYLCASKGLPSYNEQFFGPGTRLTVL.